The rows below give T cell receptor beta chains drawn from one sample of a study of graft-versus-host responses after intestinal transplantation. Their antigens are not known. Using immunoSEQ multiplex PCR, the repertoire was profiled, and TCRdb retains in-frame clones only, with some absent. The sample lists about 86,000 clones, about 87% occurring once. Sequences were derived from unstimulated CD4+ T cells sorted from spleen or lymph node cells, sampled before transplant. The source of these receptors is a human donor who was the organ donor for an intestinal transplant. Each CDR3 is given with its conserved first and last residue. Fields, in order: CDR3 length, clone size, D gene, V gene, J gene, CDR3 protein, CDR3 DNA. A D gene is named only where the DNA matches it firmly. Clone sizes are given selectively: once, few, many, or a class where the clone is expanded.

16	-	-	TRBV5-1	TRBJ2-5	CASSLGSRNLMQTQYF	TGCGCCAGCAGCTTGGGGTCGAGAAACCTTATGCAGACCCAGTACTTC
18	once	TRBD1	TRBV2	TRBJ2-6	CARRGSGQGSTGANVLTF	TGTGCCAGGAGGGGGTCTGGACAGGGGAGCACTGGGGCCAACGTCCTGACTTTC
14	-	-	TRBV28	TRBJ2-2	CASSPPSLPGELFF	TGTGCCAGCAGTCCCCCGAGCCTTCCCGGGGAGCTGTTTTTT
15	-	TRBD2	TRBV11-2	TRBJ2-7	CASSRSSGSSYEQYF	TGTGCCAGCAGCCGTTCTAGCGGGAGCTCCTACGAGCAGTACTTC
15	-	-	TRBV11-2	TRBJ2-7	CASSSKTGSSYEQYF	TGTGCCAGCAGCTCAAAGACAGGCAGCTCCTACGAGCAGTACTTC
14	-	-	TRBV25-1	TRBJ1-1	CASSPMGSVAEAFF	TGTGCCAGCAGCCCGATGGGGAGTGTCGCTGAAGCTTTCTTT
15	-	TRBD1	TRBV28	TRBJ1-1	CASSFGTGTNTEAFF	TGTGCCAGCAGTTTTGGGACAGGGACGAACACTGAAGCTTTCTTT
16	-	TRBD2	TRBV7-2	TRBJ2-7	CASSAALAGGPVEQYF	TGTGCCAGCAGCGCTGCTCTAGCGGGAGGGCCGGTCGAGCAGTACTTC
17	-	-	TRBV18	TRBJ2-5	CASSPPGGLSVTEAQYF	TGTGCCAGCTCACCACCGGGGGGGCTCTCGGTCACAGAGGCCCAGTACTTC
14	-	-	TRBV6-4	TRBJ2-2	CASRANQGIGELFF	TGTGCCAGCAGGGCCAACCAGGGGATCGGGGAACTGTTTTTT
16	-	TRBD2	TRBV5-1	TRBJ2-5	CASSLGSGGTQETQYF	TGCGCCAGCAGCTTGGGTAGCGGGGGTACACAAGAGACCCAGTACTTC
17	-	-	TRBV7-2	TRBJ2-7	CASSLAWAGGGTYEQYF	TGTGCCAGCAGCTTAGCGTGGGCGGGCGGCGGGACCTACGAGCAGTACTTC
14	-	-	TRBV19	TRBJ2-3	CASTPTGPLDTQYF	TGTGCCAGTACCCCCACAGGACCTTTGGATACGCAGTATTTT
11	-	TRBD1	TRBV19	TRBJ2-7	CASSDRGEQYF	TGTGCCAGTAGTGACAGGGGCGAGCAGTACTTC
13	-	-	TRBV10-3	TRBJ1-2	CAISPETGYGYTF	TGTGCCATCAGCCCTGAGACGGGCTATGGCTACACCTTC
17	-	TRBD2	TRBV4-2	TRBJ2-3	CASSQDRGVSQVATQYF	TGTGCCAGCAGCCAAGATCGGGGGGTTAGTCAGGTGGCTACGCAGTATTTT
18	-	-	TRBV7-6	TRBJ2-7	CARNLARVRAPRAYEQYF	TGTGCCAGGAATTTAGCGCGGGTTCGAGCGCCGCGGGCCTACGAGCAGTACTTC
15	-	TRBD2	TRBV7-9	TRBJ2-5	CASSLARGGRETQYF	TGTGCCAGCAGCTTAGCACGGGGGGGCCGCGAGACCCAGTACTTC
16	-	-	TRBV11-2	TRBJ2-1	CASSLLGPASYNEQFF	TGTGCCAGCAGCTTACTGGGGCCCGCCTCCTACAATGAGCAGTTCTTC
15	-	-	TRBV6-6	TRBJ2-7	CASSYVATRSYEQYF	TGTGCCAGCAGTTACGTTGCGACTCGCTCCTACGAGCAGTACTTC
11	once	-	TRBV28	TRBJ2-7	CASSRGYEQYF	TGTGCCAGCAGCCGCGGTTACGAGCAGTACTTC
13	once	TRBD2	TRBV27	TRBJ2-1	CASRTSGYNEQFF	TGTGCCAGCAGGACTAGCGGCTACAATGAGCAGTTCTTC
14	once	-	TRBV6-1	TRBJ2-4	CASSEGPPSDIQYF	TGTGCCAGCAGTGAAGGCCCCCCGAGCGACATTCAGTACTTC
15	-	TRBD2	TRBV6-4	TRBJ2-1	CASSVLAGLYNEQFF	TGTGCCAGCAGCGTTCTAGCGGGTCTTTACAATGAGCAGTTCTTC
17	-	TRBD2	TRBV2	TRBJ2-3	CASLTTRLSGRADTQYF	TGTGCCAGCTTAACGACCCGGTTAAGCGGGAGGGCCGATACGCAGTATTTT
20	few	TRBD2	TRBV9	TRBJ2-3	CASSVGIGMWSGESTDTQYF	TGTGCCAGCAGCGTAGGAATCGGTATGTGGAGCGGGGAAAGCACAGATACGCAGTATTTT
15	-	TRBD2	TRBV27	TRBJ2-2	CASSGTSGRPGELFF	TGTGCCAGCAGTGGGACTAGCGGGAGACCCGGGGAGCTGTTTTTT
15	-	TRBD2	TRBV5-1	TRBJ2-1	CASSWTSGVNNEQFF	TGCGCCAGCAGCTGGACTAGCGGGGTCAACAATGAGCAGTTCTTC
15	-	TRBD2	TRBV10-2	TRBJ2-4	CASSPGTSAQNIQYF	TGCGCCAGCAGTCCCGGGACTAGCGCCCAAAACATTCAGTACTTC
14	-	TRBD2	TRBV9	TRBJ2-3	CASSTGLAGDTQYF	TGTGCCAGCAGCACGGGACTAGCGGGAGATACGCAGTATTTT
16	-	TRBD1	TRBV6-5	TRBJ1-2	CASSYGRQGAVDGYTF	TGTGCCAGCAGTTACGGAAGACAGGGGGCGGTGGATGGCTACACCTTC
16	-	TRBD1	TRBV6-6	TRBJ2-7	CASSFLSGTGVYEQYF	TGTGCCAGCAGTTTCCTCTCCGGGACAGGGGTCTACGAGCAGTACTTC
12	-	-	TRBV7-2	TRBJ2-3	CASSRYADTQYF	TGTGCCAGCTCCAGATATGCAGATACGCAGTATTTT
14	-	TRBD2	TRBV9	TRBJ2-3	CASNPSGSTDTQYF	TGTGCCAGCAACCCTAGCGGGAGCACAGATACGCAGTATTTT